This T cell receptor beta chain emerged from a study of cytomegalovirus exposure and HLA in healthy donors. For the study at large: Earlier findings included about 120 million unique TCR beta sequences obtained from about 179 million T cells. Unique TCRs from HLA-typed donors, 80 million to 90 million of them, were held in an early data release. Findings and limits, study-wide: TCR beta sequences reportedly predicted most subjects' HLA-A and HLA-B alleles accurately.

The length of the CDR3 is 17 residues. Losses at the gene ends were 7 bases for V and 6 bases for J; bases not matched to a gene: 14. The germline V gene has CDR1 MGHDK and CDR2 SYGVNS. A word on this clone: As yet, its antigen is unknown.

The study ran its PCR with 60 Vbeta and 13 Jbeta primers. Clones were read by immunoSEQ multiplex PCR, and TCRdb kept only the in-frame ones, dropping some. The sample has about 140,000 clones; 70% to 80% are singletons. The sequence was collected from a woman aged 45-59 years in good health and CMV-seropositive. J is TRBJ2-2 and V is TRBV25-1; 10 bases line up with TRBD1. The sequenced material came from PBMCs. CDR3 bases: TGTGCCAGCATCCAAAACGTTGGGACAGGGGTCGCCGGGGAGCTGTTTTTT. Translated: CASIQNVGTGVAGELFF.